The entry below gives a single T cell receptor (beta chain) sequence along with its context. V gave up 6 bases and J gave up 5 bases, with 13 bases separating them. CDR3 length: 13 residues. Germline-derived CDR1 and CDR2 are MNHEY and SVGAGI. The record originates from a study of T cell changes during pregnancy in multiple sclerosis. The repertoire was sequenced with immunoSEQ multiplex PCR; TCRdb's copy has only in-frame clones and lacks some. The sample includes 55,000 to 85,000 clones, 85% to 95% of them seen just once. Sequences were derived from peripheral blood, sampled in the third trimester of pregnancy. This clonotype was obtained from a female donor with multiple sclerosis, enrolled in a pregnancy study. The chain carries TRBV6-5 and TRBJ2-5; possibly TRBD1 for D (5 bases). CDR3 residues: CASSRTQDETQYF. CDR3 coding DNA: TGTGCCAGCAGCAGGACACAGGACGAGACCCAGTACTTC.